This T cell receptor beta chain comes out of a study of CD8 T cells in ankylosing spondylitis. Study results and limitations: Ankylosing spondylitis blood appeared to carry a characteristic TCR beta motif of roughly eight highly homologous variants. Earlier authors reported some of these motif variants in reactive arthritis synovial fluid and blood. The study looked at matched synovial fluid samples from ankylosing spondylitis patients. Disease-linked clones were reported to be significantly enriched there.

Making the TCR beta libraries involved quantitative 5'-RACE with molecular barcodes. MiXCR was run by TCRdb on the 5' RACE reads, yielding one entry per CDR3 protein. Seen here are about 500,000 distinct CDR3 sequences, roughly 5.2% observed once, and the top ten hold around 3.5%. This CDR3 has 15 amino acids. The table lists this clonotype with many counts. Its antigen remains unknown. The specimen sequenced was blood, either unsorted or a sorted T cell fraction (not recorded which). V and J are TRBV21-1 and TRBJ2-7; no DNA check was done on the table's D call, TRBD2. TRBV21-1 has pseudogene status. This receptor was obtained from a male donor with ankylosing spondylitis. CDR3 bases: TGTGCCAGCAGCCCCCTCCCAGGGCTTGCCTACGAGCAGTACTTC. Translation: CASSPLPGLAYEQYF.